One sample yielded the 28 T cell receptor beta chains listed below, sequenced in a study of shared clonotypes between healthy human individuals. Method: immunoSEQ multiplex PCR; TCRdb's copy keeps in-frame clones and lacks some. The sample holds approximately 720,000 clones, just over 90% seen once. Terminally differentiated effector memory CD45RA+ cells were excluded by CCR7 positive selection of CD45RO-negative cells. The source material was naive CD8+ T cells sorted from blood. Source of these receptors: a man aged 25 to 40 in good health.

V is TRBV7-9 and J is TRBJ2-7; TRBD1 matches at 8 bases. Per the germline V gene, CDR1 is SEHNR and CDR2 is FQNEAQ (reference sequence). With V trimmed by 5 bases and J by 6 bases, 6 bases remained unmatched. The CDR3 sequence is 13 residues long. Here the CDR3 reads CASSPPGGPEQYF. CDR3 sequence (DNA): TGTGCCAGCAGCCCCCCAGGGGGCCCCGAGCAGTACTTC.

This sequence joins TRBV12-2 and TRBJ2-7; no check of the table's D call, TRBD2, against the DNA was made. TRBV12-2 represents a pseudogene. This CDR3 spans 14 amino acids. CDR3 sequence: CASRLDQPPGEQYF. DNA of the CDR3: TGTGCAAGTCGCTTAGACCAACCCCCGGGCGAGCAGTACTTC.

V and J are TRBV27 and TRBJ2-1, with no clear D. CDR3 length: 13 amino acids. Trimming left V 4 bases short and J 11 bases short, with 15 bases between. CDR1 and CDR2 (germline): MNHEY, SMNVEV (reference sequence). This CDR3 reads CASSWGIWTKQFF. The CDR3 region has the DNA TGTGCCAGCAGTTGGGGAATATGGACCAAGCAGTTCTTC.

The CDR3 DNA follows: TGTGCCAGCAGCTTAGGGATCGGGACAGGGGAATTTGTGCAGCCCCAGCATTTT. Protein: CASSLGIGTGEFVQPQHF. The V call is TRBV7-2, the J call TRBJ1-5; 10 nucleotides line up with TRBD1. The V segment lost 1 base and the J segment 7 bases; nucleotides outside the gene matches: 13. The CDR3 length is 18 residues. The germline V gene has CDR1 SGHTA and CDR2 FQGNSA.

This chain connects TRBV10-2 to TRBJ2-5, with D tentatively TRBD1 (5 bases). The CDR3 runs to 15 residues. V gave up 5 bases and J gave up 5 bases, with 18 bases separating them. Germline V CDR1 and CDR2: WSHSY, SAAADI. DNA of the CDR3: TGCGCCAGCAGTAAGGGGTCCCCGGCTGGGGAGACCCAGTACTTC. This gives the protein CASSKGSPAGETQYF.

The V and J genes are TRBV27 and TRBJ2-1; TRBD2 aligns across 10 bases. V dropped 7 bases and J dropped 8; count of bases not matched to a gene: 11. CDR1 is MNHEY and CDR2 is SMNVEV in the germline V gene (reference sequence). The CDR3 has 15 residues. CDR3 nucleotide sequence: TGTGCCAGCAAAACTACTAGCGGGACTATTTATGAGCAGTTCTTC. Amino acid sequence: CASKTTSGTIYEQFF.

CDR3 sequence reads: CASSYGWDYSYEQYF. The CDR3 bases are TGTGCCAGCAGTTACGGATGGGACTACTCCTACGAGCAGTACTTC. The genes are TRBV6-6 and TRBJ2-7, with 7 nucleotides matching TRBD2. The CDR3 contains 15 residues. Per germline, CDR1 MNHNY and CDR2 SVGAGI (reference sequence). The V segment lost 2 bases and the J segment 0 bases; nucleotides outside the gene matches: 4.

This rearrangement joins TRBV6-6 to TRBJ2-7; TRBD2 matches 7 bases. The V gene end was trimmed by 2 bases and the J gene end by 9 bases; junction bases not matched to a gene: 10. Germline CDR1 MNHNY, CDR2 SVGAGI (reference sequence). The CDR3 is 14 residues long. Written as DNA, the CDR3 is TGTGCCAGCAGTTACAGACCCATGGGGGAGGGGCAGTACTTC. Its protein product is CASSYRPMGEGQYF.

J is TRBJ2-1 and V is TRBV10-3, with a possible D match to TRBD2 (6 bases). CDR3 length equals 16 residues. In germline, CDR1 is ENHRY, CDR2 SYGVKD. V was pared by 0 bases and J by 12 bases, with 21 bases between. The CDR3 region has the DNA TGTGCCATCAGTGAGTCGACAGCGGGCGTACAAACAGGGCAGTTCTTC. It translates to CAISESTAGVQTGQFF.

The chain employs TRBV7-6 and TRBJ2-7; TRBD1 matches 7 bases. V dropped 5 bases and J dropped 2; count of bases not matched to a gene: 3. The germline CDR1 and CDR2 sequences are SGHVS and FNYEAQ. The CDR3 has 13 amino acids. CDR3 sequence (DNA): TGTGCCAGCAGCCCAGACAGGGCCTACGAGCAGTACTTC. It yields the protein CASSPDRAYEQYF.

The J gene is TRBJ2-3, the V gene TRBV4-3, with TRBD2 identical over 9 bases. This CDR3 spans 16 amino acids. The trim removed 0 bases at V and 5 bases at J, leaving 6 bases unmatched. From germline, CDR1 is LGHNA and CDR2 YSLEER. CDR3: CASSQDPSGTLDTQYF. For the CDR3, the DNA is TGCGCCAGCAGCCAAGATCCTAGCGGGACGCTAGATACGCAGTATTTT.

The V gene is TRBV5-6, the J gene TRBJ2-5; D gene unclear. Germline V CDR1 and CDR2: SGHDT, YYEEEE. The CDR3 is 14 residues long. V lost 4 bases to trimming and J lost 5 bases, with 15 bases between them. CDR3 in DNA: TGTGCCAGCAGCGGAATTACCAGCACGGAGACCCAGTACTTC. This gives the protein CASSGITSTETQYF.

This chain's CDR3 is CASSSTGGDTEAFF. CDR3 sequence (DNA): TGTGCCAGCAGCTCGACAGGGGGGGACACTGAAGCTTTCTTT. V and J are TRBV7-9 and TRBJ1-1; 9 nucleotides line up with TRBD1. Trimming removed 4 bases from V and 3 bases from J; junction bases left unmatched: 3. Germline lookup yields CDR1 SEHNR and CDR2 FQNEAQ (reference sequence). This CDR3 has 14 amino acids.

This chain links TRBV7-3 with TRBJ1-1, with D uncertain. Trimming cost V 2 bases and J 0 bases, with 4 bases left between them. The CDR3 loop spans 13 amino acids. Germline values: CDR1 SGHTA, CDR2 FQGTGA. The CDR3 here is CASSLLMNTEAFF. CDR3 in DNA: TGTGCCAGCAGCTTACTGATGAACACTGAAGCTTTCTTT.

The V call is TRBV28, the J call TRBJ2-3; either TRBD1 or TRBD2 may supply D (6 bases each). This CDR3 is built from 16 residues. Germline V lookup: CDR1 MDHEN, CDR2 SYDVKM. The germline V and J ends were trimmed by 3 bases and 3 bases, with 16 bases remaining between them. CDR3 DNA: TGTGCCAGCAGTTTTGGTTTCAGGGGAGGAACAGATACGCAGTATTTT. It encodes CASSFGFRGGTDTQYF.

The chain links TRBV18 to TRBJ1-5; 7 bases line up with TRBD1. The V and J ends lost 5 bases and 6 bases, in that order; junction bases with no gene match: 10. Germline loops: CDR1 KGHSH, CDR2 LQKENI. This CDR3 region has 15 residues. DNA of the CDR3: TGTGCCAGCTCATCGAAGGGGGCTGCCGTTCAGCCCCAGCATTTT. Its protein is CASSSKGAAVQPQHF.

The rearrangement joins TRBV11-3 to TRBJ2-2; 13 bases fit TRBD2. CDR1 and CDR2 (germline): SGHNT, YENEEA. J lost 7 bases, V lost 0 bases, and 8 bases had no gene match. The CDR3 is made up of 18 amino acids. This CDR3 is CASSLDPAGTSGNGELFF. The DNA of the CDR3 is TGTGCCAGCAGCTTAGATCCGGCCGGGACTAGCGGGAACGGGGAGCTGTTTTTT.

J is TRBJ2-1 and V is TRBV19; 8 bases are a match to TRBD1. Germline values: CDR1 LNHDA, CDR2 SQIVND (reference sequence). The junction had 2 bases not matched to a gene; V was cut back by 3 bases and J by 4 bases. This CDR3 region has 14 residues. The CDR3 protein is CASSMGTGYNEQFF. As DNA, the CDR3 is TGTGCCAGTAGTATGGGGACAGGTTACAATGAGCAGTTCTTC.

The genes are TRBV7-3 and TRBJ2-7; D is ambiguous. The CDR3 sequence is 12 residues long. Between the trimmed V and J ends, which lost 3 bases and 6 bases, there was a span of 9 bases. The germline V gene encodes CDR1 SGHTA and CDR2 FQGTGA. In DNA form, the CDR3 reads TGTGCCAGCAGCTTTTTAGGTTCCGAGCAGTACTTC. Residues: CASSFLGSEQYF.

The chain employs TRBV10-3 and TRBJ2-5; D possibly corresponds to TRBD1 (5 bases). The germline CDR1 and CDR2 sequences are ENHRY and SYGVKD. V was cut by 1 base and J by 5 bases, with 8 bases left in between. CDR3 size: 13 residues. The CDR3 protein is CAISEYRQETQYF. For the CDR3, the DNA is TGTGCCATCAGTGAGTACAGACAGGAGACCCAGTACTTC.

V gene TRBV9 combines with J gene TRBJ2-5; 11 positions agree with TRBD2. Losses at the gene ends were 3 bases for V and 5 bases for J; bases not matched to a gene: 3. The CDR3 covers 14 residues. Germline V gives CDR1 SGDLS, CDR2 YYNGEE. CDR3 nucleotide sequence: TGTGCCAGCAGCGCGACTAGCGGGATTGAGACCCAGTACTTC. It is translated as CASSATSGIETQYF. Complete variable domain (other parts from reference TRBV9 and TRBJ2-5): DSGVTQTPKHLITATGQRVTLRCSPRSGDLSVYWYQQSLDQGLQFLIQYYNGEERAKGNILERFSAQQFPDLHSELNLSSLELGDSALYFCASSATSGIETQYFGPGTRLLVL.

This rearrangement joins TRBV29-1 to TRBJ2-1; D not resolved. Germline V gene data show CDR1 as SQVTM and CDR2 as ANQGSEA. The CDR3 consists of 12 residues. V shed 3 bases and J shed 6 bases, with 9 bases lying between them. CDR3 loop: CSVDVWGNEQFF. The CDR3 nucleotides read TGCAGCGTTGACGTCTGGGGCAATGAGCAGTTCTTC.

V is TRBV29-1 and J is TRBJ1-2; 10 bases map to TRBD1. Losses at the gene ends were 0 bases for V and 6 bases for J; bases not matched to a gene: 7. The CDR3 spans 15 residues. CDR1 is SQVTM, CDR2 ANQGSEA, per germline. The CDR3 protein is CSVEEMGGTGDGYTF. DNA for the CDR3: TGCAGCGTTGAAGAAATGGGCGGGACAGGGGATGGCTACACCTTC.

The DNA of the CDR3 is TGCGCCAGCAGCCAAGATCGCGGGAGCATGCTTGGGAACACTGAAGCTTTCTTT. This gives the protein CASSQDRGSMLGNTEAFF. The chain recombines TRBV4-1 with TRBJ1-1; D call uncertain. This CDR3 comprises 18 residues. With 0 bases removed from V and 1 base from J, the gap between germline ends came to 18 bases. Germline V gives CDR1 MGHRA, CDR2 YSYEKL.

The chain joins TRBV28 to TRBJ2-1; D is ambiguous. The CDR3 length is 20 residues. Trimming pared 3 bases from V and 4 bases from J, leaving 28 bases between. In germline, CDR1 is MDHEN, CDR2 SYDVKM. CDR3 bases: TGTGCCAGCAGTTTCCACCTAGAAGCCCTCCCCCTAGAAACATACAATGAGCAGTTCTTC. Its translation: CASSFHLEALPLETYNEQFF.

V and J are TRBV6-5 and TRBJ1-1; no clear D. Germline CDR1 and CDR2: MNHEY and SVGAGI. The V and J ends lost 8 bases and 5 bases respectively, with 21 bases between them. The CDR3 is 15 residues long. The CDR3 nucleotides are TGTGCCAGCGCGACCGGAGGGCAGGTTCGGACTGAAGCTTTCTTT. This sequence encodes CASATGGQVRTEAFF.

This rearrangement joins TRBV6-5 to TRBJ2-1; D remains ambiguous. Germline CDR1 and CDR2: MNHEY and SVGAGI. V was shortened by 8 bases and J by 0 bases, with 11 bases between the two germline ends. The CDR3 runs 14 residues. CDR3 coding DNA: TGTGCCAGCCGGGCATCCAGCTCCTACAATGAGCAGTTCTTC. This codes for CASRASSSYNEQFF.

This chain uses TRBV5-1 with TRBJ1-1; TRBD1 might be the D (5 bases). V lost 5 bases, J lost 1 base, and 18 bases lay in between. Germline values: CDR1 SGHRS, CDR2 YFSETQ. The CDR3 is made up of 16 amino acids. Here the CDR3 DNA reads TGCGCCAGCAGAAAGGACGGTGGGGCCGAGAACACTGAAGCTTTCTTT. Translating it yields CASRKDGGAENTEAFF.